This T cell receptor (beta chain) was identified during a study of T cells in localized non-small cell lung cancer (dated by TCRdb to about 2020). About the study as a whole: T cell repertoires of 200 to 250 early-stage NSCLC patients were analyzed, with tumors being compared against uninvolved tumor-adjacent lungs. All 240 or so NSCLC patients in the cohort were treatment-naive and had localized lung tumors that were resected. The mean age of the NSCLC patients was around 65 years, with 120 to 150 men and about a hundred women.

At diagnosis, tumor, uninvolved tumor-adjacent lung and peripheral blood were collected and then preserved as a mix of FFPE and fresh-frozen material. Blood samples were analyzed as peripheral blood mononuclear cells for TCR repertoire profiling. TCR beta CDR3 regions were sequenced from DNA using the immunoSEQ Assay. The study's processing was this. T cell density was computed as TCR beta template counts normalized to usable DNA estimated by amplifying housekeeping genes. Richness was estimated using the preseqR package, with extrapolation to 400,000 templates for PBMC samples and to 120,000 templates for tissue samples. Clonality was calculated as one minus Pielou's evenness. Tissue-enriched TCRs were identified by differential abundance testing using productive amino-acid clonotypes, minimum total count 5 and alpha 0.1. The Jaccard Index and the Morisita Overlap Index were used to measure repertoire overlap between compartments. TCR beta CDR3s were clustered by GLIPH together with public tetramer-defined viral CDR3s, and at least three viral sequences plus V-gene enrichment were required for viral motifs. The table comes from immuneACCESS by way of TCRdb, which keeps in-frame sequences with V and J called. Part of the clones is missing from these tables; in studies checked, under half for an unresolved V gene and the rest for unknown reasons. V and J calls and clone size are those listed in that table; D and trimming were worked out from the DNA. The sample table shows tens of thousands of clones, and about 81% are seen once. Under 1.5% of the sample goes to the ten largest clones.

Of note for this clone: Its antigen specificity is not known. Per-base qualities were not stored, and no clone one base away is much larger.

V lost 7 bases and J lost 2 bases, and the count of bases not matched to a germline gene is 7. Sequences SNHLY (CDR1) and FYNNEI (CDR2) are obtained from the germline V gene. The CDR3 sequence holds 14 residues, the cysteine and phenylalanine included. The read is trimmed to its CDR3 DNA, 42 bases read in frame from base 1. What the research found in general, with its limitations: Longer overall survival was associated with higher blood T cell density, whereas shorter survival was associated with higher adjacent-lung clonality. Because the study design was exploratory, TCR variables were selected using unadjusted p-values without false-discovery rate correction. Uninvolved tumor-adjacent lung showed the highest T cell clonality, higher than tumor, which suggests more focused antigenic responses in the uninvolved tumor-adjacent lung. Because multi-region tumor sequencing was not performed, intratumor heterogeneity could not be ruled out. A median of about 55 of the top 100 tumor clones were detected in paired uninvolved adjacent lung, and under 30 of these tumor clones were also found among the top 100 clones of the paired uninvolved adjacent lung.

In this chain, TRBV2 is recombined with TRBJ2-7, with 8 bases in between that match TRBD1. Source: peripheral blood, taken before any cancer treatment. The clonotype was recovered from a female donor of 60 years or more with stage I lung adenocarcinoma. The sequenced DNA is TGTGCCAGCACCGCGGACAGGGCCGCCTACGAGCAGTACTTC. It encodes CASTADRAAYEQYF.